This TCR beta chain comes out of a study of cytotoxic CD8 clonotypes in ibrutinib-treated CLL. Looked up from germline, CDR1 is SGHDT and CDR2 is YYEEEE. V lost 4 bases to trimming and J lost 4 bases, with 27 bases between them. The CDR3 has 19 residues. The repertoire was sequenced with immunoSEQ multiplex PCR; TCRdb's copy has only in-frame clones and lacks some. The repertoire has fewer than 400,000 clones, roughly two thirds of them found once; the top ten carry 6.3%. This clone has more than one count but fewer than ten. This chain joins TRBV5-6 and TRBJ1-5; D possibly corresponds to TRBD1 (5 bases). Sequencing used PBMCs, obtained after 36 months of ibrutinib treatment. This receptor was identified in a human donor with chronic lymphocytic leukemia. The CDR3 is CASSRGVKTARGSNQPQHF. In DNA form, the CDR3 reads TGTGCCAGCAGCCGCGGGGTAAAGACAGCTAGGGGATCAAATCAGCCCCAGCATTTT.